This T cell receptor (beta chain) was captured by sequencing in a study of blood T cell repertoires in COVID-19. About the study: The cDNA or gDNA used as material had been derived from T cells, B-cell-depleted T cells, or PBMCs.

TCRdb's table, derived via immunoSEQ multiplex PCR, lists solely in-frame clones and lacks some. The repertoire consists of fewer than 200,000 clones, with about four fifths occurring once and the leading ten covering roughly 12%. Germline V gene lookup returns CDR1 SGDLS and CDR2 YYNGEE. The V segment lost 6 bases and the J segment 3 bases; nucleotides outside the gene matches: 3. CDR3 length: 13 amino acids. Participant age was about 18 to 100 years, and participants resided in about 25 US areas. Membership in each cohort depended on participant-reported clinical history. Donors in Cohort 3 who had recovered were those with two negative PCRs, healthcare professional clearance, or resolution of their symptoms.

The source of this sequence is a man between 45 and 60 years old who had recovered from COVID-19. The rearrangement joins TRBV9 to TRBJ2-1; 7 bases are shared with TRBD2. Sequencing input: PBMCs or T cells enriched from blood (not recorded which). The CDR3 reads CASNSGDYNEQFF. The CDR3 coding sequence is TGTGCCAGCAACAGCGGGGACTACAATGAGCAGTTCTTC.